This TCR beta chain was recovered during a study of blood T cell repertoires in COVID-19. Study information: PBMCs, B-cell-depleted T cells, or T cells were the source of the cDNA or gDNA that made up the material.

Living in under 30 US areas, the participants were between roughly 18 and 95 years of age. Symptom resolution, clearance, or two negative PCRs marked the recovered donors of Cohort 3. Deletions cut 7 bases from V and 0 bases from J, with 22 bases between. Germline V lookup: CDR1 SGHTA, CDR2 FQGNSA. The CDR3 extends over 17 amino acids. Repertoires were generated with immunoSEQ multiplex PCR, while TCRdb's copy carries only in-frame clones and drops some. The table includes 150,000 to 200,000 clones, under 90% detected once. V and J are TRBV7-2 and TRBJ2-7; D may be TRBD1 (6 bases). This receptor was taken from a woman aged 45-59 years who had recovered from COVID-19. Sequenced input: PBMCs or T cells enriched from blood (not recorded which). CDR3 sequence: CASTSWTASKSSYEQYF. The CDR3 DNA sequence: TGTGCCAGCACCTCATGGACAGCTAGTAAGAGCTCCTACGAGCAGTACTTC.